This T cell receptor beta chain is drawn from a study of shared clonotypes between healthy human individuals. Here immunoSEQ multiplex PCR was the method, and the copy in TCRdb shows in-frame clones only, minus some. Of approximately 2.3 million clones in the sample, 80% to 95% are singletons; the top ten hold around 0.4%. The receptor's source is a man aged 18 to 35 in good health. Some clones in this sample may be carry-over from other donors' samples. Specimen: naive CD4+ T cells from PBMCs. Indicated subset: CD45RA+ positively selected.

CDR3: CAWSGGSTSGNTIYF. CDR3 DNA: TGTGCCTGGAGTGGTGGCAGTACGTCTGGAAACACCATATATTTT. This chain connects TRBV30 to TRBJ1-3; unclear D gene. The CDR3 extends over 15 amino acids. V lost 1 base, J lost 1 base, and 11 bases lay in between. CDR1 GTSNPN and CDR2 SVGIG come from the germline V gene (reference sequence).